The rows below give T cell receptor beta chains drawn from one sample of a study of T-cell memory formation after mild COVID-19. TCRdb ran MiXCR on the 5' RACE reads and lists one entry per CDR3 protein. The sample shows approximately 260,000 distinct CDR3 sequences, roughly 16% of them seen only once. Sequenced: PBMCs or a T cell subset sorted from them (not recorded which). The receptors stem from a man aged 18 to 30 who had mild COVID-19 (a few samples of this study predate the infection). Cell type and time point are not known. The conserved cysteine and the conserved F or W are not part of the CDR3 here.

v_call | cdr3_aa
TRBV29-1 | SVKPQGATYEQY
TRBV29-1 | SVVSGYNEQF
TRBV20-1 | SARTSGPNTGELF
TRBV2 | ASSERRETQY
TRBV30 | AWNAGGTGELF
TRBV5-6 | ASSRIGELF
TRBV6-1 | ASSWTGGYTIY
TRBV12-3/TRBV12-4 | ASRPLAGGPADTQY
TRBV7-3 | ASSPLGGKSPLH
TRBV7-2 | ASSLVWSGGAGADTQY
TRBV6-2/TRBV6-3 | ASSHRLGDMEGYT
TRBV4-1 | ASSQDSDEYNEQF
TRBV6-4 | ASSDSSGGTDTQY
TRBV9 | ASSTLGLAGVNEQF
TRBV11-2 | ASSSPGIQETQY
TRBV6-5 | ASSYRASGAYEQY
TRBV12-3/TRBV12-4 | ASSSLAGGPIDTQY
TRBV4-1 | ASKLAGANTGELF
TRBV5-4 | ASSLVGLAGSTDTQY
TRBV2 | ASRSRAGTYNEQF
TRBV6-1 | ASSELLEVYYGYT
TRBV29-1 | SVAFRGRETQY
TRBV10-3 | AINGGHGETQY
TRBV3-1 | ASSQVSFGTEAF
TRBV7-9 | ASSYGLWTGEGDTQY
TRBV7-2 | ASSLQAGGRCEQF
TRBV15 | ATSRETDNSPIH
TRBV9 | ASSVGGGLNEKLF
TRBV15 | ATSRDRPSGGTDTQY
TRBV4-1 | ASSQGRGYSNQPQH
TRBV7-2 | ASTRYQPQH
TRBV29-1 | SVMNTEAF
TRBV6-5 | ASSYSRATVGYT
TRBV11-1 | ASSIGEAYEQY
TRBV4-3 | ASSQVGQGAGGYT
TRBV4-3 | ASSQEGQGVIYGYT
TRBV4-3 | ASSQLGGKETQY
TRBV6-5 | ASSDPGQGGTEAF
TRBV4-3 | ASSQDNSALYGYT
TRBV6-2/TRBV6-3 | ASSPGAGGPSSYNEQF
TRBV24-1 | ATSAGTGRLGADTQY
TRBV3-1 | ASSQVGNQPQH
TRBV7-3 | ASSPSGGGRYGYT
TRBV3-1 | ASSQSTGRPNEKLF
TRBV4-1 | ASSQPTGGTDTQY
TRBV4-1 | ASSHSGGGEEQF
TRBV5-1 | ASSSGVDTQY